A few counts support the clone carrying this TCR beta chain. The antigen is not known. The sample belongs to a study of T cell repertoires in cytomegalovirus infection. Whole-study context: An indication of both CMV infection and matching HLA type came from public TCR beta signatures. Study-level points and caveats: Accumulated public TCR beta family frequency recognized individuals carrying CMV together with the relevant HLA. The ex vivo response was dominated by HLA-C-restricted CMV-specific TCR beta clonotypes.

The CDR3 is 12 residues long. CDR1 MDHEN and CDR2 SYDVKM come from the germline V gene. V lost 2 bases and J lost 13, with 11 bases in between. TCRdb reprocessed the reads with MiXCR, giving one entry per CDR3 protein. Found here are hundreds of thousands of distinct CDR3 sequences, roughly 15% of them singletons; the top ten hold 12%. The rearrangement links TRBV28 to TRBJ2-2; D not resolved. Sequencing was performed on PBMCs. The receptor was derived from a human donor in good health (CMV status not recorded). Some clones in this sample may be carry-over from other donors' samples. The CDR3 sequence is CASSLNNRGLFF. CDR3 sequence (DNA): TGTGCCAGCAGTTTAAATAACCGAGGGCTGTTTTTT.